The T cell receptor beta chain described here comes from a study of T-cell memory formation after mild COVID-19 (dated by TCRdb to about 2021). As for the study more broadly: Most TCR sequence clusters were specific to one of the two donors. Longitudinal TCRalpha and TCRbeta repertoire sequencing tracked T-cell clones expanding and contracting after mild COVID-19 in two donors. The cohort comprised two young, previously healthy adult volunteers, one female and one male. Overall study results and their limits: Some responding clones were found in pre-infection memory, which suggests that pre-existing cross-reactive memory T cells took part in the SARS-CoV-2 response. Clones contracting from day 15 to 85 had balanced CD4/CD8 phenotypes, while a second wave expanding from day 15 to 37 was biased towards CD4+. The study included only a couple of mild cases, and larger cohorts that include severe cases with pre-infection samples were judged to be necessary. The second-wave clones that peaked on day 37 were not confirmed to be SARS-CoV-2 specific. Contracting CD4+ clones appeared mostly in the CM and EM memory subsets, whereas CD8+ clones were enriched in EMRA.

This clonotype was observed a few times. The target of this receptor is not known. There are no base qualities to consult, and no much larger clone falls within one base. PBMCs were isolated by Ficoll-Paque density gradient centrifugation. Sequenced using an Illumina NovaSeq 6000. Using 5'RACE with constant-segment primers, TCRalpha and TCRbeta cDNA libraries were constructed, with sample barcodes and unique molecular identifiers added in the process. RNA was extracted from every sample with Trizol reagent. The libraries were amplified in two PCR steps, and the second step added a second sample barcode and Illumina TruSeq adapters. Sequencing of libraries was performed on an Illumina NovaSeq with 2 x 150 bp paired-end reads. Regarding the original processing steps: With migec v1.2.7, reads were demultiplexed and then collapsed into UMI-guided consensus sequences. Using mixcr v2.1.11, UMI consensuses were aligned to TRA and TRB V and J templates and then assembled into clonotypes. A clonotype was counted as expanded or contracted only if both edgeR and NoisET called the change significant, with noise models trained on biological replicates. edgeR calls used a false discovery rate-adjusted p below 0.01 and a log2 fold-change threshold of 1. PCA with hierarchical clustering of max-normalized trajectories of the 1000 most abundant clonotypes was used as exploratory dynamics analysis. Each responding clone was given a CD4 or CD8 phenotype based on the CD4+ and CD8+ repertoires, which had been sequenced separately. TCRdb trimmed the raw reads at Q25, called clones with MiXCR and kept productive beta chains. Every CDR3 protein is listed once, alongside the most common genes and DNA of its rows. The V and J calls were determined by TCRdb, not by the authors. This sample has some 440,000 distinct CDR3 sequences in its table, and around 27% of those were observed once. Under 15% of the sample rests with the top ten.

Germline trimming amounts to 3 bases on V and 2 bases on J, with 8 as the count of junction bases outside the gene matches. The CDR3 runs 16 residues from the cysteine to the phenylalanine. The read is trimmed to its CDR3 DNA, 48 bases read in frame from base 1. CDR1 is given as SEHNR and CDR2 as FQNEAQ, both from the germline V gene (reference sequence). The sequence derives from an adult woman who had mild COVID-19 (a few samples of this study predate the infection). The sample titles of this study are shuffled in the database, so cell type and time point are left out; the donor was told from shared clones. The chain employs TRBV7-9 and TRBJ2-5, with 8 central nucleotides matching TRBD2. Source material: PBMCs or a T cell subset sorted from them (not recorded which). Here the CDR3 is given as CASSFGSGGRQETQYF. The nucleotide sequence reads TGTGCCAGCAGCTTCGGGAGCGGGGGCCGTCAAGAGACCCAGTACTTC.